This T cell receptor beta chain was sequenced for a study of metastatic and nonmetastatic thyroid tumors. Study-wide background: Where malignant and benign thyroid patients were concerned, repertoires were compared across blood and tumor or nodule tissue.

Study observations and caveats: Malignant tumors reportedly showed significantly higher TCR beta diversity than benign nodules in both blood and tumor.

Source study methods: What underpinned the distant-metastasis classifier for papillary thyroid cancer was the set of CDR3 differences across clinicopathological groups. Through MiXCR, TCRdb re-clonotyped the PCR reads. These V and J calls derive from TCRdb rather than the authors' analysis. The table lists 15,000 to 20,000 clones, 34% of them singletons. This clone was counted only a few times. No antigen is known for it. No patient had received any treatment before thyroid surgery. This TCR came from a male donor with papillary thyroid cancer or a benign thyroid nodule (not recorded which). Some clones in this sample may be carry-over from other donors' samples. Source material: tumor tissue.

CDR3 in amino acids: CSARDAASGSSYEQYF. The CDR3 coding sequence is TGCAGTGCTAGAGATGCGGCTAGCGGGAGCTCCTACGAGCAGTACTTC. The chain couples TRBV20-1 to TRBJ2-7; 10 bases match TRBD2. V shed 0 bases and J 0 bases; nucleotides not matched to a gene: 5. This CDR3 has 16 amino acids. CDR1 is DFQATT, CDR2 SNEGSKA, per germline (reference sequence).